The next 27 T cell receptor beta chains were all read from a single sample in a study of shared clonotypes between healthy human individuals. Data came from immunoSEQ multiplex PCR; TCRdb stores just in-frame clones and leaves some out. The sample holds roughly 2,300,000 clones, around 92% seen once. The sample taken for sequencing was naive CD4+ T cells from PBMCs. The subset denotes: CD45RA+ positively selected. Receptors were obtained from a man aged 18 to 35 in good health. Some clones in this sample may be carry-over from other donors' samples.

V usage is TRBV30 and J usage is TRBJ2-5; D is perhaps TRBD1 (6 bases). CDR1 and CDR2 from the germline V gene are GTSNPN and SVGIG (reference sequence). V dropped 3 bases and J dropped 5 bases, with 16 bases sitting between them. The CDR3 is 14 amino acids. CDR3 coding DNA: TGTGCCTGGAGCCCAACAGGGTCCAGGGAGACCCAGTACTTC. This encodes CAWSPTGSRETQYF.

V and J are TRBV28 and TRBJ2-2, with a weak D call TRBD2 (7 bases). This CDR3 has 15 amino acids. Germline V gives CDR1 MDHEN, CDR2 SYDVKM. V gave up 6 bases and J gave up 3 bases, with 14 bases separating them. The CDR3 DNA is TGTGCCAGCAGCGTGGGGGGGCTCGACACCGGGGAGCTGTTTTTT. It is translated as CASSVGGLDTGELFF.

Here the CDR3 DNA reads TGTGCCTGGAGTCAAGGGACCACAAATCAGCCCCAGCATTTT. Its translation is CAWSQGTTNQPQHF. This rearrangement joins TRBV30 to TRBJ1-5; perhaps TRBD1 as D (5 bases). CDR3 length: 14 residues. Germline-derived CDR1 and CDR2 are GTSNPN and SVGIG (reference sequence). V shed 2 bases and J shed 4 bases, with 12 bases lying between them.

CDR3 protein: CASTQGRNEQFF. CDR3 in DNA: TGCGCCAGCACCCAGGGTAGGAATGAGCAGTTCTTC. The chain employs TRBV5-1 and TRBJ2-1, with D perhaps TRBD1 (5 bases). CDR3 length: 12 residues. Germline CDR1 SGHRS, CDR2 YFSETQ. The ends were cut back, 6 bases at V and 7 bases at J, with 11 bases in the middle. Full variable domain (remainder filled in from reference TRBV5-1 and TRBJ2-1): KAGVTQTPRYLIKTRGQQVTLSCSPISGHRSVSWYQQTPGQGLQFLFEYFSETQRNKGNFPGRFSGRQFSNSRSEMNVSTLELGDSALYLCASTQGRNEQFFGPGTRLTVL.

The gene calls are TRBV28 and TRBJ1-5; 12 bases agree with TRBD1. The ends lost 6 bases at V and 3 bases at J; junction bases unmatched: 9. This CDR3 region has 17 residues. CDR1 and CDR2 (germline): MDHEN, SYDVKM. CDR3 nucleotides: TGTGCCAGCAGCTCCCCAGGGACAGGGGGCGTCAATCAGCCCCAGCATTTT. Encoded protein: CASSSPGTGGVNQPQHF.

The V gene is TRBV28, the J gene TRBJ2-7, with 7 bases fitting TRBD1. The CDR3 has 17 residues. Germline V gene sequence: CDR1 MDHEN, CDR2 SYDVKM. The V gene end was trimmed by 6 bases and the J gene end by 0 bases; junction bases not matched to a gene: 14. CDR3 protein: CASRVRTGTVSSYEQYF. The DNA for the CDR3 is TGTGCCAGCAGGGTTAGGACCGGGACAGTGAGCTCCTACGAGCAGTACTTC.

This chain uses TRBV7-2 with TRBJ2-2; D may match TRBD1 or TRBD2 (5 bases each). The germline V gene has CDR1 SGHTA and CDR2 FQGNSA. Trimming left V 0 bases short and J 2 bases short, with 10 bases between. The CDR3 covers 16 residues. The chain's CDR3 is CASSLAWWDNTGELFF. CDR3 nucleotide sequence: TGTGCCAGCAGCTTAGCGTGGTGGGACAACACCGGGGAGCTGTTTTTT.

The V call is TRBV28, the J call TRBJ1-1, with TRBD1 matching over 8 bases. Germline CDR1 and CDR2: MDHEN and SYDVKM. This CDR3 comprises 16 residues. With V trimmed by 5 bases and J by 1 base, 9 bases remained unmatched. This CDR3 is CASSNTGGPTNTEAFF. The CDR3 nucleotides are TGTGCCAGCAGTAACACAGGGGGGCCTACGAACACTGAAGCTTTCTTT.

The J gene is TRBJ1-2, the V gene TRBV6-5; 8 positions agree with TRBD1. The CDR3 covers 14 residues. The ends lost 6 bases at V and 4 bases at J; junction bases unmatched: 7. Germline V gene lookup returns CDR1 MNHEY and CDR2 SVGAGI. This CDR3 reads CASSRTGSGYGYTF. The CDR3 nucleotides are TGTGCCAGCAGCCGGACAGGGTCTGGCTATGGCTACACCTTC.

The DNA for the CDR3 is TGCGCCAGCAGCTCCCGGGACAGGGCGGGGTGCGTAGGCAAAAACATTCAGTACTTC. It encodes CASSSRDRAGCVGKNIQYF. V and J are TRBV10-1 and TRBJ2-4; 9 bases are shared with TRBD1. This CDR3 is 19 amino acids long. V lost 6 bases, J lost 3 bases, and 18 bases stayed unmatched. CDR1 and CDR2 (germline): WNHNN, SYGVQD (reference sequence).

The rearrangement links TRBV2 to TRBJ2-7; maybe TRBD2 (5 bases). Trimming shortened V by 7 bases and J by 6 bases, and 19 bases separated the two germline ends. Germline CDR1 reads SNHLY; CDR2 reads FYNNEI. CDR3 size: 14 residues. The CDR3 spells CASTLEGTWGEQYF. Written as DNA, the CDR3 is TGTGCCAGCACCTTAGAGGGAACTTGGGGCGAGCAGTACTTC.

This clone was recorded only once. The sample holds other DNA sequences that translate to the same CDR3. J is TRBJ1-1 and V is TRBV2, with D perhaps TRBD1 (5 bases). V lost 6 bases, J lost 0 bases, and 8 bases lay in between. This CDR3 has 13 residues. Germline assignment: CDR1 SNHLY and CDR2 FYNNEI. DNA of the CDR3: TGTGCCAGCAGGCGGGGGGTGAACACTGAAGCTTTCTTT. Protein product: CASRRGVNTEAFF.

This rearrangement joins TRBV29-1 to TRBJ2-1; the D gene is possibly TRBD2 (5 bases). The CDR3 loop spans 16 amino acids. With 0 bases removed from V and 0 bases from J, the gap between germline ends came to 12 bases. Germline lookup yields CDR1 SQVTM and CDR2 ANQGSEA. CDR3 residues: CSVEESAGSSYNEQFF. The DNA of the CDR3 is TGCAGCGTTGAAGAATCGGCTGGGAGCTCCTACAATGAGCAGTTCTTC.

The rearrangement joins TRBV7-3 to TRBJ2-1, with TRBD1 matching over 7 bases. The CDR3 spans 14 residues. The germline CDR1 and CDR2 sequences are SGHTA and FQGTGA. V was pared by 5 bases and J by 9 bases, with 10 bases of the junction left unmatched. The chain's CDR3 is CASSLQTPGGEQFF. The CDR3 DNA reads TGTGCCAGCAGCCTCCAAACTCCAGGGGGTGAGCAGTTCTTC.

The chain combines TRBV7-9 with TRBJ2-5, with D possibly being TRBD2 (7 bases). Looked up from germline, CDR1 is SEHNR and CDR2 is FQNEAQ (reference sequence). The ends were cut back, 4 bases at V and 4 bases at J, with 19 bases in the middle. The CDR3 extends over 16 amino acids. CDR3 nucleotide sequence: TGTGCCAGCAGCTCCATTAGGGGGGGGTCCGTAGAGACCCAGTACTTC. The encoded protein is CASSSIRGGSVETQYF.

The chain uses TRBV7-2 and TRBJ2-3; D call uncertain. CDR3 length equals 16 residues. V shed 1 base and J shed 5 bases, with 16 bases lying between them. Germline V CDR1 and CDR2: SGHTA, FQGNSA. The CDR3, as DNA: TGTGCCAGCAGCTTAGTAGGTCACCCGGGCGGAGATACGCAGTATTTT. Its translation is CASSLVGHPGGDTQYF.

This rearrangement joins TRBV30 to TRBJ2-7; 10 positions match TRBD1. The CDR3 runs to 14 residues. CDR1 and CDR2 (germline): GTSNPN, SVGIG (reference sequence). The V and J ends lost 5 bases and 3 bases, in that order; junction bases with no gene match: 7. The CDR3 loop reads CAWLRQGADYEQYF. The DNA of the CDR3 is TGTGCCTGGCTCAGACAGGGGGCGGACTACGAGCAGTACTTC.

The table lists this clone with a count of one. V is TRBV11-2 and J is TRBJ1-4, with 7 bases matching TRBD1. The V and J ends lost 4 bases and 6 bases, in that order; junction bases with no gene match: 14. CDR1 and CDR2 from the germline V gene are SGHAT and FQNNGV. The CDR3 has 17 residues. CDR3 sequence: CASSSWTGLREDEKLFF. CDR3 DNA: TGTGCCAGCAGCTCGTGGACAGGATTAAGGGAGGATGAAAAACTGTTTTTT.

The CDR3 here is CASSLEGTRGYNEQFF. The DNA for the CDR3 is TGTGCCAGCAGCTTAGAAGGGACTAGAGGTTACAATGAGCAGTTCTTC. The chain uses TRBV11-3 and TRBJ2-1; 8 bases agree with TRBD2. Germline trimming cut 0 bases from V and 4 bases from J; bases unmatched to any gene: 5. This CDR3 comprises 16 residues. CDR1 SGHNT and CDR2 YENEEA come from the germline V gene.

This clone has only a few counts. The chain carries TRBV6-5 and TRBJ1-2, with D maybe TRBD1 (5 bases). Germline CDR1 MNHEY, CDR2 SVGAGI. The CDR3 runs 13 residues. Trimming stripped 2 bases from V and 7 bases from J, with 11 bases between. CDR3 nucleotides: TGTGCCAGCAGTTACGGGGGGTTCTCTGGCTACACCTTC. Its protein is CASSYGGFSGYTF.

The rearrangement uses TRBV28 and TRBJ2-7; no reliable D call. The germline V gene encodes CDR1 MDHEN and CDR2 SYDVKM. The CDR3 covers 13 residues. The ends were cut back, 6 bases at V and 3 bases at J, with 12 bases in the middle. CDR3 amino acids: CASRTLGFYEQYF. The CDR3, as DNA: TGTGCCAGCAGGACCTTAGGGTTCTACGAGCAGTACTTC.

J is TRBJ2-7 and V is TRBV19; D is unresolved. The CDR3 is made up of 14 amino acids. CDR1 and CDR2 (germline): LNHDA, SQIVND (reference sequence). Trimming removed 3 bases from V and 2 bases from J, with 11 bases in between. CDR3 amino acids: CASSMVYGPYEQYF. In DNA, the CDR3 is TGTGCCAGTAGTATGGTCTACGGCCCCTACGAGCAGTACTTC.

The chain is built from TRBV4-1 and TRBJ1-4, with TRBD1 matching 7 bases. CDR3 size: 14 residues. Germline-derived CDR1 and CDR2 are MGHRA and YSYEKL. Trimming took 4 bases from V and 7 from J; bases not matched to a gene: 6. The CDR3 spells CASSLLDRVEKLFF. DNA of the CDR3: TGCGCCAGCAGCCTTCTCGACAGGGTTGAAAAACTGTTTTTT.

This clone turned up a few times. V and J are TRBV6-5 and TRBJ2-7; unclear D gene. Trimming left V 0 bases short and J 12 bases short, with 9 bases between. The CDR3 length is 11 residues. Germline assignment: CDR1 MNHEY and CDR2 SVGAGI. The CDR3 loop is CASSYSGERYF. The CDR3 DNA reads as TGTGCCAGCAGTTACTCTGGGGAACGGTACTTC.

This clone was found once. The chain links TRBV2 to TRBJ1-2; D is unclear. The CDR3 spans 16 residues. The V gene lost 10 bases and the J gene lost 3 bases, with 24 bases spanning the gap. Germline lookup yields CDR1 SNHLY and CDR2 FYNNEI. CDR3 loop: CATFGRTDFSDYGYTF. In nucleotides, the CDR3 is TGTGCCACCTTTGGGAGGACGGACTTTTCCGACTATGGCTACACCTTC.

The chain links TRBV5-1 to TRBJ1-2; D might be TRBD1 (6 bases). Trimming took 0 bases from V and 1 from J, leaving 13 bases between them. CDR1 and CDR2 (germline): SGHRS, YFSETQ. This CDR3 spans 16 amino acids. The CDR3 coding sequence is TGCGCCAGCAGCTTGGTGGGGGGCCTTATTAACTATGGCTACACCTTC. Its protein product is CASSLVGGLINYGYTF. Full variable domain (rest looked up from reference TRBV5-1 and TRBJ1-2): KAGVTQTPRYLIKTRGQQVTLSCSPISGHRSVSWYQQTPGQGLQFLFEYFSETQRNKGNFPGRFSGRQFSNSRSEMNVSTLELGDSALYLCASSLVGGLINYGYTFGSGTRLTVV.

The CDR3 loop is CASSLYSGASYEQYF. The CDR3 DNA follows: TGCGCCAGCAGCTTGTATTCGGGGGCCTCCTACGAGCAGTACTTC. The V call is TRBV5-1, the J call TRBJ2-7, with D tentatively TRBD1 or TRBD2 (6 bases each). Trimming removed 1 base at V and 0 bases at J, with 11 bases between. The CDR3 consists of 15 residues. Germline V gene lookup returns CDR1 SGHRS and CDR2 YFSETQ.